Listed below are T cell receptor beta chains from one sample, sequenced in a study of blood T cell repertoires in COVID-19. Profiled with immunoSEQ multiplex PCR; TCRdb holds only in-frame clones, not every one. Of 330,000 or so clones in the sample, roughly 87% were seen once. The specimen sequenced was peripheral blood. The receptors come from a man aged 25-40 years with COVID-19, enrolled during active disease. The CDR3 runs from the conserved cysteine through the conserved F or W. A D gene is named only where the DNA matches it firmly. Not all rows give a size; the values are once, few, many and, for expanded clones, a class.

>TRBD2|few|TRBJ2-2|TRBV28
TGTGCCAGCAGGGGAGGGGCCCGAACCGGGGAGCTGTTTTTT
CASRGGARTGELFF
>-|-|TRBJ2-1|TRBV21-1
TGTGCCAGCAGCTCCGGGAACAGGGGGAACAATGAGCAGTTCTTC
CASSSGNRGNNEQFF
>TRBD2|-|TRBJ2-3|TRBV4-3
TGCGCCAGCAGCCAAGATCTAGCGGGAGACACCACAGATACGCAGTATTTT
CASSQDLAGDTTDTQYF
>TRBD1|-|TRBJ2-2|TRBV10-3
TGTGCCATCAGTGAGTCCGACAGGGGGCGAACCGGGGAGCTGTTTTTT
CAISESDRGRTGELFF
>TRBD1|-|TRBJ1-2|TRBV19
TGTGCCAGTAGTCTGGGGAGACAGGGACCCATTTTACGCGGCTACACCTTC
CASSLGRQGPILRGYTF
>TRBD1|-|TRBJ1-4|TRBV11-3
TGTGCCAGCAGCTTCCCGACAGGGAGGTCTGAAAAACTGTTTTTT
CASSFPTGRSEKLFF
>-|-|TRBJ1-1|TRBV19
TGTGCCAGTAGCCTGAGGGCATACCAACTCATGAACACTGAAGCTTTCTTT
CASSLRAYQLMNTEAFF
>-|-|TRBJ2-2|TRBV9
TGTGCCAGCAGCCCAGGGAACACCGGGGAGCTGTTTTTT
CASSPGNTGELFF
>-|-|TRBJ2-5|TRBV6-5
TGTGCCAGCATTCTGACGGGAAGTGAGACCCAGTACTTC
CASILTGSETQYF
>-|-|TRBJ1-2|TRBV7-2
TGTGCCAGCAGCTTAGCGGGGAGGGGCTATGGCTACACCTTC
CASSLAGRGYGYTF
>-|-|TRBJ2-5|TRBV30
TGTGCCTGGAGTTCAGGGTCCCAAGAGACCCAGTACTTC
CAWSSGSQETQYF
>-|-|TRBJ1-5|TRBV11-2
TGTGCCAGCAGCTTAGATCCGCAGGGGTTTCAGCCCCAGCATTTT
CASSLDPQGFQPQHF